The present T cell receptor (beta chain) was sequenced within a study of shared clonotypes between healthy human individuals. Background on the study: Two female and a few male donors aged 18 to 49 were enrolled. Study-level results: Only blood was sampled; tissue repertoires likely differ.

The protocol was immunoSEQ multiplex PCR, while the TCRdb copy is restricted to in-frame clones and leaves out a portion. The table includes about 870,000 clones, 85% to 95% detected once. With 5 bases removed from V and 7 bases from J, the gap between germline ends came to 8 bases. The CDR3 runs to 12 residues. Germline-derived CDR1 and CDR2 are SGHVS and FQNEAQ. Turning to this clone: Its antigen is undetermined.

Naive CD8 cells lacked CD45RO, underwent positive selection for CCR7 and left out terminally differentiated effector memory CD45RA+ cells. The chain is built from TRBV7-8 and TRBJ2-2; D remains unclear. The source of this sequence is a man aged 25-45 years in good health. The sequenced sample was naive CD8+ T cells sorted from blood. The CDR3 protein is CASSLSDGELFF. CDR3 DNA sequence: TGTGCCAGCAGCCTATCCGACGGGGAGCTGTTTTTT.